The present entry profiles one TCR beta chain with its context. Antigen: not known. The sample belongs to a study of blood T cells in healthy people across ages. Study-wide findings and caveats: Observed TCR beta diversity showed a strong correlation with the percentage of naive T cells as measured by flow cytometry. Estimates of total diversity, which came from one million sequenced T cells, were considered to be underestimates.

The authors ran a second PCR of about 7 to 11 cycles using a sample-barcoded 5' primer and a J-beta primer mix. Every individual sample yielded 2.5 million or more paired-end reads (each containing CDR3). MiXCR, applied by TCRdb to the 5' RACE reads, yields one record per CDR3 protein. Of under 2 million distinct CDR3 sequences in the sample, roughly a third were seen once. V was pared by 6 bases and J by 9 bases, with 21 bases between. Germline V gene sequence: CDR1 MNHEY, CDR2 SMNVEV (reference sequence). The CDR3 covers 15 residues. The clonotype was recovered from a woman aged 25 to 45 in good health. The rearrangement joins TRBV27 to TRBJ2-1; a weak D match, TRBD2 (7 bases). Sequenced: blood. CDR3 coding DNA: TGTGCCAGCAGGGTATTAGGGGGGAGGGCCACTGAGCAGTTCTTC. Its translation: CASRVLGGRATEQFF.